Sequencing of this T cell receptor (beta chain) was carried out in a study of CD8 T cells in Susac syndrome. Regarding the study as a whole: None of the CD4+ T cell repertoires in Susac syndrome showed clonal expansion.

With regard to this clonotype: Its antigen is undetermined.

This CDR3 has 15 amino acids. From germline, CDR1 is DFQATT and CDR2 SNEGSKA (reference sequence). V was clipped by 2 bases and J by 7 bases; unmatched bases: 8. Random-hexamer reverse transcription was applied to roughly 0.5 to 1 ug RNA. Amplification of TCR beta CDR3 spanned 54 Vbeta and 13 Jbeta via immunoSEQ multiplex PCR. TCRdb itself ran the immunoSEQ multiplex PCR reads through MiXCR, one entry per CDR3 protein. This sample yields 150,000 to 200,000 distinct CDR3 sequences, of which 85% to 95% are seen a single time; 0.12% belongs to the top ten. TCR beta was sequenced from blood CD8+ and CD4+ T cells.

This receptor was taken from a human donor with Susac syndrome. The J gene is TRBJ1-6, the V gene TRBV20-1; 7 nucleotides agree with TRBD1. Specimen: CD4+ T cells from PBMCs. The CDR3 DNA reads TGCAGTGCTAGAAAAGGGGGCGGTCCCAATTCACCCCTCCACTTT. Translation gives CSARKGGGPNSPLHF.